These T cell receptor beta chains were read from a single sample in a study of shared clonotypes between healthy human individuals. The assay was immunoSEQ multiplex PCR, and TCRdb's table has in-frame clones only and misses some. The sample records roughly 2 million clones, around 96% being singletons. Sequenced input: naive CD8+ T cells sorted from blood. These TCRs come from a man younger than 35 in good health. The CDR3 runs from the conserved cysteine through the conserved F or W. A D gene is named only where the DNA matches it firmly. The size of a clone is reported for some rows only, either as once, few or many, or as a class for expanded clones.

TRBJ2-2 | TRBV6-1 | - | - | TGTGCCAGCAGTGAAACCGCCGGGGAGCTGTTTTTT | CASSETAGELFF
TRBJ2-7 | TRBV7-9 | - | - | TGTGCCAGCAGCTTGGTTGCAGGGGTCTACGAGCAGTACTTC | CASSLVAGVYEQYF
TRBJ2-7 | TRBV25-1 | once | - | TGTGCCAGCAGTGAATTGGGGGCAGGAGCTACCTACGAGCAGTACTTC | CASSELGAGATYEQYF
TRBJ1-2 | TRBV13 | - | TRBD1 | TGTGCCAGCAGCTTCGACAGGGACGTTCGTTCTAACTATGGCTACACCTTC | CASSFDRDVRSNYGYTF
TRBJ2-7 | TRBV21-1 | - | - | TGTGCCAGCAGCAAAAGAAGGGCGTCAGCGGGGGGTAACTACGAGCAGTACTTC | CASSKRRASAGGNYEQYF
TRBJ2-5 | TRBV11-3 | - | - | TGTGCCAGCAGCTTATCGACACGGGGGCAAGAGACCCAGTACTTC | CASSLSTRGQETQYF
TRBJ1-6 | TRBV9 | - | - | TGTGCCAGCAGCTCACTGGGGGGGAGTACACCCCTCCACTTT | CASSSLGGSTPLHF
TRBJ2-2 | TRBV9 | - | - | TGTGCCAGCAGTTCCCCGTGGGGGTTAGACACCGGGGAGCTGTTTTTT | CASSSPWGLDTGELFF
TRBJ1-2 | TRBV6-5 | once | TRBD1 | TGTGCCAGCAGCCCCCGGGACAGCTATGGCTACACCTTC | CASSPRDSYGYTF
TRBJ2-7 | TRBV5-4 | - | TRBD1 | TGTGCCAGCAGCTCCGGGACAGGGTTCTACGAGCAGTACTTC | CASSSGTGFYEQYF
TRBJ1-1 | TRBV7-8 | - | - | TGTGCCAGCAGGCCAGGGTTCGGACAGCCCAAATTAGGAGGGACTGAAGCTTTCTTT | CASRPGFGQPKLGGTEAFF
TRBJ2-2 | TRBV21-1 | - | - | TGTGCCAGCGGAACCGGGACTTCTGGGTCCGACACCGGGGAGCTGTTTTTT | CASGTGTSGSDTGELFF
TRBJ2-2 | TRBV27 | - | - | TGTGCCAGCTTTTCCTCACCCAGGCTACACCGAACCGGGGAGCTGTTTTTT | CASFSSPRLHRTGELFF
TRBJ2-3 | TRBV9 | once | TRBD2 | TGTGCCAGCAGCGATTGGACTAGCGGTCCAAATACGCAGTATTTT | CASSDWTSGPNTQYF
TRBJ1-4 | TRBV7-9 | once | - | TGTGCCAGCGACCCAACTAATGAAAAACTGTTTTTT | CASDPTNEKLFF
TRBJ1-3 | TRBV10-2 | - | - | TGCGCCAGCAAAGCTGGAAACACCATATATTTT | CASKAGNTIYF
TRBJ2-1 | TRBV11-1 | - | - | TGTGCCAGCAGCCCGAAGACGGGGCTGGATGAGCAGTTCTTC | CASSPKTGLDEQFF
TRBJ2-3 | TRBV10-3 | - | - | TGTGCCATCAGTGTTGAGGGGAGGCAGTATTTT | CAISVEGRQYF
TRBJ1-1 | TRBV5-4 | - | - | TGTGCCAGCAGCCCTCCGGGGTATACTGAAGCTTTCTTT | CASSPPGYTEAFF
TRBJ2-5 | TRBV5-1 | - | - | TGCGCCAGCAGCTTGATGGCGGGCCAAGAGACCCAGTACTTC | CASSLMAGQETQYF
TRBJ2-5 | TRBV4-1 | - | - | TGCGCCAGCAGCCTACAATACAGGCCACAAGAGACCCAGTACTTC | CASSLQYRPQETQYF
TRBJ2-1 | TRBV11-2 | - | - | TGTGCCAGCAGCTTAGCGGCTAGCGTGGATGAGCAGTTCTTC | CASSLAASVDEQFF
TRBJ2-1 | TRBV4-3 | once | - | TGCGCCAGCAGCCGTCTGACGGAGATAAGCAATGAGCAGTTCTTC | CASSRLTEISNEQFF
TRBJ1-1 | TRBV7-8 | few | - | TGTGCCAGCAGCTTATCCAACACTGAAGCTTTCTTT | CASSLSNTEAFF
TRBJ2-1 | TRBV5-4 | - | - | TGTGCCAGCAGCTTGTACGGGAACGATGAGCAGTTCTTC | CASSLYGNDEQFF
TRBJ2-5 | TRBV27 | - | - | TGTGCCAGCAGGGGGCTCTTGTCGGAGACCCAGTACTTC | CASRGLLSETQYF
TRBJ2-1 | TRBV5-4 | - | - | TGTGCCAGCAGCCCTAAGACTCAGCAGGTCTACAATGAGCAGTTCTTC | CASSPKTQQVYNEQFF
TRBJ2-1 | TRBV6-1 | - | - | TGTGCCAGCAGTGAAGCCGCGGGGATCTACAATGAGCAGTTCTTC | CASSEAAGIYNEQFF